This TCR beta chain was documented in a study of a mutant IDH1 vaccine in newly diagnosed glioma. The wider study: Antecedent treatment encompassed radiotherapy, temozolomide, or their combination; the majority received both. Overall study findings and caveats: The vaccine induced immune responses, and these occurred in around 94% of patients. Alterations occurring in top peripheral T cell clonotypes seemed unrelated to pseudoprogression.

Germline V gene data show CDR1 as LNHNV and CDR2 as YYDKDF (reference sequence). V was shortened by 0 bases and J by 4 bases, with 18 bases between the two germline ends. CDR3 size: 18 residues. The assay was immunoSEQ multiplex PCR, and TCRdb's table has in-frame clones only and misses some. The sample has about 24,000 clones, around three quarters seen once. This clone was observed a few times. Its antigen is still unknown. Time point noted: week 11, during vaccination. The investigators gave 300 ug of mutant IDH1 20-mer peptide in each vaccine dose, together with topical imiquimod. This TCR was recovered from a man in his forties with glioma. The V and J genes are TRBV15 and TRBJ1-4; D is unresolved. Sequencing was performed on PBMCs, taken from a glioma patient whose treatment included an IDH1 peptide vaccine. The CDR3 here is CATSREMAGERFNEKLFF. CDR3 in DNA: TGTGCCACCAGCAGAGAAATGGCGGGCGAACGTTTTAATGAAAAACTGTTTTTT.